This TCR beta chain is from a study of T cells after yellow fever vaccination. About the study: Fractions of low cell number were prepared using SMART-Seq v4 Ultra Low Input. Study conclusions and caveats: Reappearance after the booster was observed for most primary-vaccination clones (more than 95% CD4, about 86% CD8). Compared with primary, the secondary response was weaker and peaked at day 5, not 15.

There are many counts of this clonotype. Its cognate antigen is unknown. The V gene's germline CDR1 is MNHEY and CDR2 SMNVEV (reference sequence). V was clipped by 10 bases and J by 0 bases, with 14 bases between them. The CDR3 contains 14 residues. TCR cDNA, made by 5'RACE template switching, carried an added universal primer site and UMIs. TCRdb recomputed calls from the 5' RACE reads with MiXCR, one row per CDR3 protein. The profile shows some 320,000 distinct CDR3 sequences, over 8.5% of them singletons. This clonotype was sampled from a man between 18 and 29 years old who received the YFV17D yellow fever vaccine. The specimen was CD4+ T cells sorted from PBMCs, collected 45 days after the yellow fever booster vaccination. The chain carries TRBV27 and TRBJ2-3; D might be TRBD2 (5 bases). As DNA, the CDR3 is TGTGCCACCACCAGCGGCCTTAGCACAGATACGCAGTATTTT. Protein product: CATTSGLSTDTQYF.